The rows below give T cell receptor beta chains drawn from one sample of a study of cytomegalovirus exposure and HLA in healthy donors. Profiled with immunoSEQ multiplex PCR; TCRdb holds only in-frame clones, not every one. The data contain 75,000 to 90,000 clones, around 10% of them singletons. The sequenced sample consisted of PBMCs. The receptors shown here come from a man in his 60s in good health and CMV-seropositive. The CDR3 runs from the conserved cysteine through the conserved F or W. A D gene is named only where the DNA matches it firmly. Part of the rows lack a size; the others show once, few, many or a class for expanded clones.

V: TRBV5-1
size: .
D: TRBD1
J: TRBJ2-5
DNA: TGCGCCAGCAGCTCCGGGACAGGGGATGGGACCCAGTACTTC
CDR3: CASSSGTGDGTQYF

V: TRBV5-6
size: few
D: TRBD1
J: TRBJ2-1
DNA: TGTGCCAGCAGCTTCACAGGGACAGGGTATAATGAGCAGTTCTTC
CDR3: CASSFTGTGYNEQFF

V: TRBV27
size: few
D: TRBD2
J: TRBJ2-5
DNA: TGTGCCACCAAGTCGGCTAGCGGGGGGGCGGAGACCCAGTACTTC
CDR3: CATKSASGGAETQYF

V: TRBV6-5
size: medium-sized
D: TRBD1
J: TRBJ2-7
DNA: TGTGCCAGCAGCCTGGGACAGGTCAACGAGCAGTACTTC
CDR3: CASSLGQVNEQYF

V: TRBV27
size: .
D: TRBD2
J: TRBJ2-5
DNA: TGTGCCAGCAGGTTCTCTAGCGGGAGGCAGACCCAGTACTTC
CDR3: CASRFSSGRQTQYF

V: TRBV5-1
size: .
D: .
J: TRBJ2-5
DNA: TGCGCCAGCAGCCCCCAAGGGGACCAAGAGACCCAGTACTTC
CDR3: CASSPQGDQETQYF

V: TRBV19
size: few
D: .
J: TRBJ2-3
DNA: TGTGCCAGTAGCCACAGGGCCACTAGCACAGATACGCAGTATTTT
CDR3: CASSHRATSTDTQYF

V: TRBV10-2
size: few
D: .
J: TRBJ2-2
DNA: TGCGCCAGCAGTGAAGGGGCAGGACCTCCAGGTGTCGGGGAGCTGTTTTTT
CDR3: CASSEGAGPPGVGELFF

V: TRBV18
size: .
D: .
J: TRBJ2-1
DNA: TGTGCCAGCTCACCACCTGGGACTTCTTACAATGAGCAGTTCTTC
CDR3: CASSPPGTSYNEQFF

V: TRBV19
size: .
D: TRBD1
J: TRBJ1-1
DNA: TGTGCCAGTATAGCCGGGACAGCGAACACTGAAGCTTTCTTT
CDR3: CASIAGTANTEAFF

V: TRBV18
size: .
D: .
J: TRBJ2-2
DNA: TGTGCCAGCTCAGGGGACACCCCGGGGACCGGGGAGCTGTTTTTT
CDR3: CASSGDTPGTGELFF

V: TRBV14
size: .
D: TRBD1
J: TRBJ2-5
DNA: TGTGCCAGCAGCCAACAAGGACAGGCCCAAGAGACCCAGTACTTC
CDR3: CASSQQGQAQETQYF

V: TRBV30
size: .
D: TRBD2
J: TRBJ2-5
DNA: TGTGCCTGGTCTGCCAAAAGCGGGGCCCCGGGAGAGACCCAGTACTTC
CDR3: CAWSAKSGAPGETQYF

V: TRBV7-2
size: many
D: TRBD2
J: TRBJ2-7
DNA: TGTGCCAGCAGCTTAGAACTAGCGTCCTACTACGAGCAGTACTTC
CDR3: CASSLELASYYEQYF

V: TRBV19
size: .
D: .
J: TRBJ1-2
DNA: TGTGCCAGTAGTTTCCCCAGGGAATACTATGGCTACACCTTC
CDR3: CASSFPREYYGYTF

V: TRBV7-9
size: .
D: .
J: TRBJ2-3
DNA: TGTGCCAGCAGCCTTATAAGGGAGACGGTGGGCACAGATACGCAGTATTTT
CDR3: CASSLIRETVGTDTQYF

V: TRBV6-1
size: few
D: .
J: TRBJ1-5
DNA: TGTGCCAGCAGTGTGGGAGGGGGTGGGAATCAGCCCCAGCATTTT
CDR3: CASSVGGGGNQPQHF

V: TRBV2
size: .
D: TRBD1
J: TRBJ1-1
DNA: TGTGCCAGCCCCCCCCGAGACAGGGGCCAACCTATGAACACTGAAGCTTTCTTT
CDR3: CASPPRDRGQPMNTEAFF

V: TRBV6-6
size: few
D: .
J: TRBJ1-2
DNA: TGTGCCAGCAGTGAGGGGAGGGGAAACTATGGCTACACCTTC
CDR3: CASSEGRGNYGYTF

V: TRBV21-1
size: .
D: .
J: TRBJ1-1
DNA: TGTGCCAGCAGCAAAGCTGGAGTGAACACTGAAGCTTTCTTT
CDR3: CASSKAGVNTEAFF

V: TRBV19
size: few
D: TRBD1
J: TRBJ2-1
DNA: TGTGCCAGTAGTACACTGGGGACAGGGGGTCGGAGTGAGCAGTTCTTC
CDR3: CASSTLGTGGRSEQFF

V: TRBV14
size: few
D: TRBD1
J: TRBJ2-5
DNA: TGTGCCAGCAGCGTCCGGACAGGGGTAGAGACCCAGTACTTC
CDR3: CASSVRTGVETQYF

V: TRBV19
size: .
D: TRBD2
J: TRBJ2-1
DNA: TGTGCCAGTAGTACCTGGACTAGCGGGGACAATGAGCAGTTCTTC
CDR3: CASSTWTSGDNEQFF

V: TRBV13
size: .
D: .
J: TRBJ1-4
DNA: TGTGCCAGCAGCTTAAAACAGACTAATGAAAAACTGTTTTTT
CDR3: CASSLKQTNEKLFF

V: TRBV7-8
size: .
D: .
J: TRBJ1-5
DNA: TGTGCCAGCAGCCCCCTCAGGGGTGAGAATCAGCCCCAGCATTTT
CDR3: CASSPLRGENQPQHF

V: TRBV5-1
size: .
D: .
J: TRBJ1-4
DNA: TGCGCCAGCAGCTTGGCCCCGGGGGGGGAAGAAAAACTGTTTTTT
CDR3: CASSLAPGGEEKLFF